This TCR beta chain is from a study of PD-1 blockade in classical Hodgkin lymphoma. About the study: Patients received nivolumab 3 mg/kg intravenously every 2 weeks.

About this clone itself: Its matching antigen is unknown.

Clones were read by immunoSEQ multiplex PCR, and TCRdb kept only the in-frame ones, dropping some. The sample shows around 25,000 clones, about four fifths of them seen only once. This CDR3 comprises 10 residues. V gave up 7 bases and J gave up 15 bases; unmatched junction bases: 2. CDR1 and CDR2 from the germline V gene are MNHEY and SMNVEV (reference sequence). The time point denotes: cycle 4 day 1 (C4D1), after less than 7 weeks of nivolumab. All trial patients relapsed after autologous stem cell transplantation. Notes on the study in general: TCR diversity at baseline was reported to be reduced in newly diagnosed patients relative to healthy donors.

Sequenced material: peripheral blood mononuclear cells (PBMCs), taken before the fourth cycle of nivolumab. The clonotype comes from a human donor with classical Hodgkin lymphoma. This chain links TRBV27 with TRBJ2-1; TRBD1 matches at 11 bases. CDR3 in DNA: TGTGCCAGCATGGGACAGGGGGTGTTCTTC. As protein: CASMGQGVFF.